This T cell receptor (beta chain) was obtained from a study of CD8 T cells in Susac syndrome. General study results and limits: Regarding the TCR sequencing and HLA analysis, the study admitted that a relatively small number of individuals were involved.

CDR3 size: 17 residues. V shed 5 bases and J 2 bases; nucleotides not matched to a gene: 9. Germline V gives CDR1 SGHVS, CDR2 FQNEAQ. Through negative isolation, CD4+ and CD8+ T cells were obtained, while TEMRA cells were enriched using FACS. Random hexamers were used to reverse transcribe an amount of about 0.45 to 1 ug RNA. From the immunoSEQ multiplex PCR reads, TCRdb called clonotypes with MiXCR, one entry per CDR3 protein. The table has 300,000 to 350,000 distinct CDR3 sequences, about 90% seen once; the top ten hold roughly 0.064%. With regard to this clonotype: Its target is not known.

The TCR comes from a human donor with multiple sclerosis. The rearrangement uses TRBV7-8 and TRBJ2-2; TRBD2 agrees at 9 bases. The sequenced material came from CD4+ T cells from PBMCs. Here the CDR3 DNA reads TGTGCCAGCAGCCCCCTGGCGGGAGGGCCTAACACCGGGGAGCTGTTTTTT. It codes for CASSPLAGGPNTGELFF.